This TCR beta chain is from a study of cytomegalovirus exposure and HLA in healthy donors. This CDR3 has 15 amino acids. V was clipped by 4 bases and J by 4 bases; unmatched bases: 6. The V gene's germline CDR1 is MNHNS and CDR2 SASEGT. Clones were read by immunoSEQ multiplex PCR, and TCRdb kept only the in-frame ones, dropping some. This table has over 200,000 clones, 90% appearing once. Notes on the study in general: That first-cohort TCR clusters tended to co-occur in the roughly 130 validation repertoires was found in a later analysis. Some public TCRs appeared in many individuals, while most sequences were rare.

About this clone itself: Its antigen is unidentified.

The sequence was collected from a woman aged 18 to 35 in good health and CMV-seronegative. The chain has TRBV6-1 and TRBJ1-1, with TRBD1 matching over 10 bases. Sequenced: PBMCs. The CDR3 loop is CASSARRDRGTEAFF. CDR3 coding DNA: TGTGCCAGCAGTGCACGACGGGACAGGGGCACTGAAGCTTTCTTT.